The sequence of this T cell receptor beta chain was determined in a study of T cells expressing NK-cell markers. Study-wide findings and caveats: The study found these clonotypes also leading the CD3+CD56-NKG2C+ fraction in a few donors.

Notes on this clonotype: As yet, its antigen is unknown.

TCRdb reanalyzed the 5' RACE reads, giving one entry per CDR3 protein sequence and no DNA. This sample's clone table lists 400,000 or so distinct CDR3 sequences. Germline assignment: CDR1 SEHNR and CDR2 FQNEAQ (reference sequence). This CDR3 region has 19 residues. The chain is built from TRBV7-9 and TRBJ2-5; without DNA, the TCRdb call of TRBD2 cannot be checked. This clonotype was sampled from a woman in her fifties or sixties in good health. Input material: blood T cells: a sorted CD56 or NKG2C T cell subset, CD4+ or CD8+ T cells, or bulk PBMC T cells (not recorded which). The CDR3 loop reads CASSLRTGTSGSRVETQYF. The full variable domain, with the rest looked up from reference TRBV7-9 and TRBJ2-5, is DTGVSQNPRHKITKRGQNVTFRCDPISEHNRLYWYRQTLGQGPEFLTYFQNEAQLEKSRLLSDRFSAERPKGSFSTLEIQRTEQGDSAMYLCASSLRTGTSGSRVETQYFGPGTRLLVL.